The next 16 T cell receptor beta chains were all read from a single sample in a study of OX40 agonist ivuxolimab in advanced cancers. Libraries were built with the immunoSEQ multiplex PCR assay. Drawn from immuneACCESS, this table holds only the in-frame rearrangements with V and J called that TCRdb kept. Clones are partly lost; checked studies trace under half to an unresolved V gene and leave the rest unexplained. This sample comprises about 91,000 clones, more than 75% of them detected only once. The ten largest clones take up about 4.5% of the sample. This specimen consisted of CD4+ or CD8+ T cells sorted from blood, obtained in a trial of the OX40 agonist ivuxolimab. The receptor source for this set is an adult with an advanced solid tumor such as melanoma, head and neck, liver or kidney cancer.

The sample holds a few counts of this clone. The chain joins TRBV6-5 to TRBJ2-7; D may be TRBD1 (7 bases). V lost 10 bases and J lost 3, with 16 bases in between. Germline V CDR1 and CDR2: MNHEY, SVGAGI. The CDR3 loop spans 13 amino acids. The CDR3: CANPPRGVYEQYV. CDR3 coding DNA: TGTGCCAACCCCCCCAGGGGGGTCTACGAGCAGTACGTC.

V gene TRBV5-1 combines with J gene TRBJ2-1; D is unresolved. Between the trimmed V and J ends, which lost 0 bases and 5 bases, there was a span of 9 bases. This CDR3 region has 14 residues. Germline V gene sequence: CDR1 SGHRS, CDR2 YFSETQ. The CDR3 spells CASSLGQLDNEQFF. DNA of the CDR3: TGCGCCAGCAGCTTGGGTCAGCTGGACAATGAGCAGTTCTTC.

The V and J genes are TRBV19 and TRBJ1-1; a possible D gene is TRBD1 (5 bases). The CDR3 is 14 residues long. Per germline, CDR1 LNHDA and CDR2 SQIVND (reference sequence). Between the trimmed V and J ends, which lost 7 bases and 1 base, there was a span of 13 bases. Written as DNA, the CDR3 is TGTGCCAGTAAAATCCGGGGGGAGAACACTGAAGCTTTCTTT. Its translation: CASKIRGENTEAFF.

This clone was found once. The V gene is TRBV7-3, the J gene TRBJ2-2, with D unclear. The germline V gene encodes CDR1 SGHTA and CDR2 FQGTGA. The CDR3 runs to 14 residues. V lost 5 bases to trimming and J lost 4 bases, with 11 bases between them. The CDR3 DNA sequence: TGTGCCAGCAGCGCGACCGTTACCACCGGGGAGCTGTTTTTT. Translation: CASSATVTTGELFF.

The chain couples TRBV6-5 to TRBJ2-3; D remains unclear. The V end lost 4 bases, the J end lost 2 bases, and 10 bases lay between the germline ends. There are 14 residues in the CDR3. CDR1 is MNHEY, CDR2 SVGAGI, per germline. This CDR3 is CASSSLADTDTQYF. The CDR3 nucleotides are TGTGCCAGCAGTTCTCTCGCTGACACAGATACGCAGTATTTT.

In DNA, the CDR3 is TGTGCCAGCAGCTTAGCTCCATACAAGGGCCGTAAAAACACCGGGGAGCTGTTTTTT. As protein: CASSLAPYKGRKNTGELFF. This rearrangement joins TRBV7-2 to TRBJ2-2; D ambiguous. The CDR3 consists of 19 residues. The germline CDR1 and CDR2 sequences are SGHTA and FQGNSA. V lost 0 bases and J lost 2, with 19 bases in between.

DNA for the CDR3: TGCGCCAGCAGCTTGGTTGGACCAGACACTGAAGCTTTCTTT. It encodes CASSLVGPDTEAFF. The chain has TRBV5-1 and TRBJ1-1, with no clear D. This CDR3 is 14 amino acids long. V dropped 0 bases and J dropped 3 bases, with 9 bases sitting between them. Looked up from germline, CDR1 is SGHRS and CDR2 is YFSETQ.

The chain uses TRBV28 and TRBJ1-1; D might be TRBD1 (6 bases). The CDR3 length is 15 residues. Trimming took 2 bases from V and 1 from J, leaving 11 bases between them. Germline V gene lookup returns CDR1 MDHEN and CDR2 SYDVKM. The DNA for the CDR3 is TGTGCCAGCAGTTTAATTGGGGGCGGGAACACTGAAGCTTTCTTT. This gives the protein CASSLIGGGNTEAFF.

The CDR3 sequence: CASSLATSGSSGELFF. The CDR3 bases are TGTGCCAGCAGCTTGGCCACTAGCGGGAGCTCCGGGGAGCTGTTTTTT. This chain joins TRBV5-4 and TRBJ2-2, with TRBD2 matching over 11 bases. V was clipped by 0 bases and J by 6 bases; unmatched bases: 4. The CDR3 is made up of 16 amino acids. The germline gives CDR1 SGHNT, CDR2 YYREEE (reference sequence).

The rearrangement links TRBV18 to TRBJ2-5; D gene uncertain. The length of the CDR3 is 12 residues. Trimming pared 3 bases from V and 4 bases from J, leaving 6 bases between. Germline V lookup: CDR1 KGHSH, CDR2 LQKENI. The CDR3 is CASSPLAETQYF. The CDR3 nucleotides are TGTGCCAGCTCACCTTTGGCAGAGACCCAGTACTTC.

V usage is TRBV11-3 and J usage is TRBJ2-5; TRBD1 might be the D (5 bases). Between the trimmed V and J ends, which lost 2 bases and 3 bases, there was a span of 7 bases. This CDR3 is 13 amino acids long. CDR1 is SGHNT, CDR2 YENEEA, per germline. The CDR3 DNA reads as TGTGCCAGCAGCTTATTCAGGGAAGAGACCCAGTACTTC. It yields the protein CASSLFREETQYF.

The rearrangement uses TRBV2 and TRBJ2-2; D remains ambiguous. Trimming cost V 6 bases and J 0 bases, with 8 bases left between them. The CDR3 is 14 amino acids. CDR1 is SNHLY and CDR2 is FYNNEI in the germline V gene. In DNA form, the CDR3 reads TGTGCCAGCAGAAGTGGACCGAACACCGGGGAGCTGTTTTTT. As protein: CASRSGPNTGELFF. Full variable domain (outside the CDR3, taken from reference TRBV2 and TRBJ2-2): EPEVTQTPSHQVTQMGQEVILRCVPISNHLYFYWYRQILGQKVEFLVSFYNNEISEKSEIFDDQFSVERPDGSNFTLKIRSTKLEDSAMYFCASRSGPNTGELFFGEGSRLTVL.

The genes are TRBV9 and TRBJ1-5; D call uncertain. The CDR3 contains 15 residues. The V gene's germline CDR1 is SGDLS and CDR2 YYNGEE. V lost 4 bases and J lost 4, with 15 bases in between. The CDR3 here is CASSPGVNSNQPQHF. In nucleotides, the CDR3 is TGTGCCAGCAGCCCCGGGGTCAACTCAAATCAGCCCCAGCATTTT.

The CDR3 loop reads CAITENLNQPQHF. CDR3 DNA: TGTGCCATCACAGAAAACCTCAATCAGCCCCAGCATTTT. V usage is TRBV10-3 and J usage is TRBJ1-5, with D uncertain. Germline-derived CDR1 and CDR2 are ENHRY and SYGVKD. The CDR3 loop spans 13 amino acids. V lost 7 bases and J lost 3, with 10 bases in between.

The chain joins TRBV4-1 to TRBJ1-3; D is unclear. This CDR3 is 17 amino acids long. The V and J ends lost 0 bases and 2 bases respectively, with 14 bases between them. Germline values: CDR1 MGHRA, CDR2 YSYEKL. In DNA, the CDR3 is TGCGCCAGCAGCCAAGAAGGTGCCACCTTCACTGGAAACACCATATATTTT. It specifies CASSQEGATFTGNTIYF.

The chain carries TRBV27 and TRBJ2-2, with 12 bases matching TRBD2. With 6 bases clipped from V and 7 bases from J, the junction kept 15 bases outside the gene matches. CDR3 length equals 18 residues. The germline gives CDR1 MNHEY, CDR2 SMNVEV (reference sequence). CDR3 residues: CASSRTSGTWGSFGELFF. In nucleotides, the CDR3 is TGTGCCAGCAGCAGGACTAGCGGGACATGGGGCTCGTTCGGGGAGCTGTTTTTT.